This T cell receptor (beta chain) was identified during a study of blood T cell repertoires in COVID-19 (dated by TCRdb to 2019 to 2021). About the investigation overall: Samples covering the acute and convalescent phases of COVID-19 were provided by collaborators in the United States, Italy and Spain. Nearly every sample came with metadata listing a de-identified subject ID, COVID-19 status, age in years and sex. The samples were drawn from the first 160 participants of the ongoing ImmuneRACE study and from 1,254 subjects provided by 6 global collaborators. Deeply sampled blood TCRbeta repertoires from subjects exposed to, actively infected with, or recovered from COVID-19 were included in the dataset. The prospective study material was composed of cDNA or gDNA derived from T cells, B-cell-depleted T cells, or PBMCs. HLA class I and class II types, where available, came from metadata supplied by the sample provider rather than from assay-based typing. A freely available public database, intended as a resource for researchers studying the immune response to SARS-CoV-2, is where the repertoires were released.

Trimming takes 2 bases off V and 0 bases off J; junction bases not matched to a gene: 8. The germline V gene supplies CDR1 SGHDN and CDR2 FVKESK. From its cysteine to its phenylalanine, the CDR3 spans 18 amino acids. Just CDR3 DNA is preserved here, 54 bases in frame from base 1. Broader findings and caveats from the paper: The quantity of clinical and demographic metadata differed by source and by participant and was supplied without curation.

TCRbeta CDR3 regions were amplified from genomic DNA using the immunoSEQ Assay, a bias-controlled multiplex PCR. In the original analysis: Nucleated cell counts per sample were estimated from amplification of reference gene primers within the assay. To quantify the absolute abundance of each unique TCRbeta CDR3 rearrangement, sequence reads were collapsed and filtered. Productive Simpson clonality was computed per sample as the square root of Simpson's diversity index over productive rearrangements. Sourced from immuneACCESS, this table was stored by TCRdb with only in-frame sequences that have V and J called. A share of the clones is absent; for the studies checked, an unresolved V gene accounts for under half, and the remainder has no known explanation. V and J calls and clone size are those listed in that table; D and trimming were worked out from the DNA. This sample gives about 260,000 clones in total; under 90% of them show up just once. The ten most abundant clones make up over 8.5% of the sample.

A second Seattle source provided samples from volunteer blood donors who had recovered from COVID-19. Each collaborating institution followed its own protocols to collect whole blood in K2EDTA tubes. For TCRbeta analysis, collaborators shipped samples in one of three forms: frozen whole blood, isolated PBMCs, or DNA extracted from either of those sample types. Remarks on this clone: No cognate antigen has been identified for it. Within one base of it there is no much larger clone, and no base qualities were kept.

This clonotype was obtained from a woman aged 50 to 60 who had recovered from COVID-19. The rearranged segments are TRBV14 and TRBJ2-7; 12 junctional bases match TRBD2. Sequencing used peripheral blood. In nucleotides, the sequence is TGTGCCAGCAGCCAATACAGTGGGACTAGCGGGTACTCCTACGAGCAGTACTTC. This translates into CASSQYSGTSGYSYEQYF. Beyond the CDR3, the reference TRBV14 and TRBJ2-7 genes provide the residues; the full variable domain reads: EAGVTQFPSHSVIEKGQTVTLRCDPISGHDNLYWYRRVMGKEIKFLLHFVKESKQDESGMPNNRFLAERTGGTYSTLKVQPAELEDSGVYFCASSQYSGTSGYSYEQYFGPGTRLTVT.